The following is a T cell receptor beta chain sequence with its context. Its antigen is undetermined. Sequencing used immunoSEQ multiplex PCR; TCRdb keeps in-frame clones, though not all of them. The top ten clones hold approximately 2% of a sample with 140,000 or so clones, about 91% of them seen once. CDR3 length equals 15 residues. The ends were cut back, 4 bases at V and 4 bases at J, with 18 bases in the middle. Per germline, CDR1 SGDLS and CDR2 YYNGEE. This specimen comes from a study of T cell responses to AZD1222 COVID-19 vaccine. Study-level background: Pooled samples include second doses given at about 4 or 12 weeks. Regarding the study as a whole: Clonal diversity may have been underestimated in mostly white British donors.

The receptor comes from an adult in good health. The chain combines TRBV9 with TRBJ2-7, with a possible D match to TRBD1 (5 bases). Sequenced material: peripheral blood, taken on day 0 of AZD1222 vaccination. The DNA of the CDR3 is TGTGCCAGCAGCTTACAGGAAGGGGCTTGGTACGAGCAGTACTTC. It is translated as CASSLQEGAWYEQYF.